This T cell receptor (beta chain) stems from a study of vaccination effects on CD4 cells after COVID-19. Notes on this clone: Its antigen is still unknown.

Following culture for 9 to 11 days, CD4+ T cells were isolated. Study-wide findings and caveats: Clones from infection and from vaccination both contracted markedly late after vaccination.

CDR3 length equals 13 residues. V lost 5 bases to trimming and J lost 7 bases; unmatched junction nucleotides: 5. The germline V gene encodes CDR1 SQVTM and CDR2 ANQGSEA. Method: immunoSEQ multiplex PCR; TCRdb's copy keeps in-frame clones and lacks some. The sample gives tens of thousands of clones, around 77% of which show up once; about 2.1% is in the top ten. This TCR was sampled from a human donor who received a COVID-19 vaccine. The chain combines TRBV29-1 with TRBJ1-1, with 12 positions matching TRBD1. The sample consisted of CD4+ T cells from PBMCs cultured without peptide, taken before COVID-19 vaccination. The CDR3 reads CSVPGTGGYEAFF. DNA of the CDR3: TGCAGCGTTCCCGGGACAGGGGGCTATGAAGCTTTCTTT.